This T cell receptor beta chain is drawn from a study of blood T cell repertoires in COVID-19. Source study methods: Estimates of nucleated cell counts were drawn from the amplification of reference gene primers. The method was immunoSEQ multiplex PCR; TCRdb's version includes in-frame clones alone and lacks a portion of them. Clone size and the V and J calls come from that table; the DNA yielded D and trimming. The table shows about 81,000 clones, with roughly 88% occurring only once. This clone was recorded at least ten times. Sequenced material: peripheral blood. This receptor was taken from a human donor in a cohort sampled during active COVID-19.

Written as DNA, the CDR3 is TGTGCCAGCAGCGCTCAGGGGTACTATGGCTACACCTTC. This translates into CASSAQGYYGYTF. The chain employs TRBV25-1 and TRBJ1-2; TRBD1 is a possible D gene (6 bases). Trimming left V 6 bases short and J 3 bases short, with 11 bases between. CDR3 length: 13 residues. In germline, CDR1 is MGHDK, CDR2 SYGVNS.